These 8 T cell receptor beta chains were all obtained from the same sample, sequenced in a study of cytomegalovirus exposure and HLA in healthy donors. The PCR used 60 Vbeta and 13 Jbeta primers. Assay: immunoSEQ multiplex PCR; the TCRdb copy retains only in-frame clones and omits some. The top ten clones hold about 7.4% of a sample with under 90,000 clones, less than 75% of them seen once. Sample: PBMCs. Receptor source: a man aged 35 to 55 in good health and CMV-seropositive.

This clone has more than one count but fewer than ten. This chain joins TRBV2 and TRBJ1-4; TRBD1 aligns across 7 bases. The length of the CDR3 is 13 residues. The V gene end was trimmed by 7 bases and the J gene end by 5 bases; junction bases not matched to a gene: 4. CDR1 SNHLY and CDR2 FYNNEI come from the germline V gene. CDR3 coding DNA: TGTGCCAGCACCGGGACAGAAAATGAAAAACTGTTTTTT. Its protein product is CASTGTENEKLFF.

The chain links TRBV27 to TRBJ2-7, with D maybe TRBD2 (6 bases). Trimming took 3 bases from V and 2 from J, leaving 14 bases between them. The CDR3 is 15 amino acids. Germline-derived CDR1 and CDR2 are MNHEY and SMNVEV (reference sequence). CDR3 region: CASSFGGAGTYEQYF. CDR3 bases: TGTGCCAGCAGTTTCGGAGGGGCGGGAACCTACGAGCAGTACTTC.

This chain connects TRBV9 to TRBJ1-1; D is unresolved. CDR3 length: 14 residues. Germline assignment: CDR1 SGDLS and CDR2 YYNGEE. V shed 3 bases and J shed 1 base, with 10 bases lying between them. The CDR3 reads CASSGSWPNTEAFF. CDR3 DNA: TGTGCCAGCAGCGGGTCCTGGCCGAACACTGAAGCTTTCTTT.

The chain is built from TRBV28 and TRBJ2-7, with D hard to call. Germline loops: CDR1 MDHEN, CDR2 SYDVKM. CDR3 length: 12 amino acids. V was pared by 5 bases and J by 2 bases, with 7 bases between. The chain's CDR3 is CASSLTTYEQYF. Here the CDR3 DNA reads TGTGCCAGCAGTCTCACTACCTACGAGCAGTACTTC.

This chain joins TRBV5-1 and TRBJ1-2, with 9 bases that match TRBD1. Germline V gene data show CDR1 as SGHRS and CDR2 as YFSETQ. The CDR3 covers 15 residues. The trim removed 0 bases at V and 4 bases at J, leaving 4 bases unmatched. CDR3 sequence: CASSLGDREVYGYTF. CDR3 coding DNA: TGCGCCAGCAGCTTGGGGGACAGGGAGGTCTATGGCTACACCTTC.

Turning to this clone: Germline is not matched at one junction end, which may reflect a read error. The chain joins TRBV5-4 to TRBJ1-2; weak D call: TRBD1 (5 bases). Germline values: CDR1 SGHNT, CDR2 YYREEE (reference sequence). This CDR3 contains 15 residues. The CDR3 nucleotides read TGTGCCAGCATCTTGAAGGATCAGGGAGGATATGGCTACACCTTC. Translating it yields CASILKDQGGYGYTF.

This chain connects TRBV23-1 to TRBJ1-5, with TRBD1 matching 9 bases. TRBV23-1 is identified as an open reading frame with a role that is uncertain. The CDR3 has 15 amino acids. After removal of 7 bases from V and 1 base from J, the junction contained 5 bases not matched to a gene. CDR3 sequence: CASTQQGASNQPQHF. DNA of the CDR3: TGCGCCAGCACCCAACAGGGGGCCAGCAATCAGCCCCAGCATTTT.

This clone was found a few times. This chain uses TRBV6-5 with TRBJ1-5, with D perhaps TRBD1 (5 bases). CDR1 MNHEY and CDR2 SVGAGI come from the germline V gene. Trimming removed 4 bases at V and 2 bases at J, with 9 bases between. The CDR3 is 14 amino acids. The CDR3, as DNA: TGTGCCAGCAGTTCAGGGCTGGGCAATCAGCCCCAGCATTTT. As protein: CASSSGLGNQPQHF.